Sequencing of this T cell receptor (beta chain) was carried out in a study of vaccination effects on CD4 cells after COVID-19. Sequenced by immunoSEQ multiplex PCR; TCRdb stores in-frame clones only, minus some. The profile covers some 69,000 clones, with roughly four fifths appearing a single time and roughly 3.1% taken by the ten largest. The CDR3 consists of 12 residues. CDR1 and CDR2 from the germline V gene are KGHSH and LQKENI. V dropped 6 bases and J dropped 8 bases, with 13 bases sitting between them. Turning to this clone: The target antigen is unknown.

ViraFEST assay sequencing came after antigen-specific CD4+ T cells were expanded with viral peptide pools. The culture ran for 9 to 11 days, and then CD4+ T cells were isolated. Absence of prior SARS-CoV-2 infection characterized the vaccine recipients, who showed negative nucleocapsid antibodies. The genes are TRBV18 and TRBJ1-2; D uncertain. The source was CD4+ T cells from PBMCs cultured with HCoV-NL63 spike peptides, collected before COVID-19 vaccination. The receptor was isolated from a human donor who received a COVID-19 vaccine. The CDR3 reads CASSPPTVGYTF. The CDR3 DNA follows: TGTGCCAGCTCCCCCCCTACAGTAGGCTACACCTTC.